The clone carrying this TCR beta chain was seen a few times. The time point: persistent/refractory GD, antithyroid drugs over 5 years with positive TRAb. Preparation of the TCR library used RNA extracted from PBMCs. According to the study, TCR beta libraries were built with iRepertoire HTBI primers and CDR3-region Arm-PCR. TCRdb ran MiXCR on the multiplex PCR reads and lists one entry per CDR3 protein. The sample has hundreds of thousands of distinct CDR3 sequences, around 20% seen once. This record belongs to a study of regulatory T cells in long-lasting Graves disease. V was shortened by 3 bases and J by 1 base, with 16 bases between the two germline ends. The CDR3 totals 16 residues. Germline CDR1 is MNHEY and CDR2 is SVGAGI.

This chain joins TRBV6-5 and TRBJ2-7; D is uncertain. The origin of this receptor is a female donor with Graves disease. The starting material was peripheral blood mononuclear cells (PBMCs), obtained when the disease was refractory, from a patient treated with antithyroid drugs. For the CDR3, the DNA is TGTGCCAGCAGTTATGGGCCGTCCGCCTCGTCCTACGAGCAGTACTTC. As protein: CASSYGPSASSYEQYF.